This TCR beta chain was recovered during a study of blood T cell repertoires in COVID-19. Turning to the study itself: Both acute and convalescent COVID-19 samples were obtained from the United States, Italy and Spain. PBMCs, B-cell-depleted T cells, or T cells provided the cDNA or gDNA that made up the material.

Looked up from germline, CDR1 is SGHRS and CDR2 is YFSETQ. V was clipped by 6 bases and J by 1 base, with 16 bases between them. The CDR3 totals 15 residues. The table came from immunoSEQ multiplex PCR; TCRdb's copy has only in-frame clones and leaves some out. Of over 150,000 clones detected, less than 90% appear once; the ten largest clones hold roughly 14%. This receptor was taken from a man aged 18 to 29 with active or convalescent COVID-19. The chain employs TRBV5-1 and TRBJ2-5; a weak D match, TRBD1 (5 bases). Source material: peripheral blood. CDR3: CASNLGRIPQETQYF. DNA for the CDR3: TGCGCCAGCAACCTGGGGCGTATACCCCAAGAGACCCAGTACTTC.